This T cell receptor beta chain was captured in a study of shared clonotypes between healthy human individuals. Method: immunoSEQ multiplex PCR; TCRdb's copy keeps in-frame clones and lacks some. Of some 2,500,000 clones listed, roughly 93% were seen once; the top ten hold approximately 0.37%. This clone was seen a single time. This CDR3 comprises 14 residues. V lost 3 bases, J lost 3 bases, and 12 bases lay in between. Germline V gene sequence: CDR1 MDHEN, CDR2 SYDVKM. The V and J genes are TRBV28 and TRBJ2-7; D might be TRBD1 (5 bases). The sequenced sample was naive CD4+ T cells from PBMCs. Subset denoted: CD45RA+ positively selected. The source is a man aged 18 to 35 in good health. Some clones in this sample may be carry-over from other donors' samples. CDR3 nucleotide sequence: TGTGCCAGCAGTTTTCCAGGGTTTATCTACGAGCAGTACTTC. It encodes CASSFPGFIYEQYF.